The rows below give T cell receptor beta chains drawn from one sample of a study of immune heterogeneity within non-small cell lung tumors. TCRdb passed the multiplex PCR reads through MiXCR, listing each CDR3 protein once. The table has 30,000 to 40,000 distinct CDR3 sequences, 25% to 30% seen once; the top ten hold about 4%. The material sequenced was lung tumor tissue. These receptor sequences come from a man between 35 and 55 years old with non-small cell lung cancer. The CDR3 runs from the conserved cysteine through the conserved F or W. A D gene is named only where the DNA matches it firmly. Expanded clones are given a class, and other clones once, few, many or no size at all.

D: TRBD2
J: TRBJ2-5
size: .
V: TRBV7-2
DNA: TGTGTCAGCAGCTTATCCAAGGGAGGGGTAGAGACCCAGTACTTC
CDR3: CVSSLSKGGVETQYF

D: .
J: TRBJ1-5
size: medium-sized
V: TRBV3-1
DNA: TGTGCCAGCAGCCAAGGGTCATTAAATCAGCCCCAGCATTTT
CDR3: CASSQGSLNQPQHF

D: TRBD1
J: TRBJ1-3
size: medium-sized
V: TRBV10-3
DNA: TGTGCCACGGGACAGGGGAGCACTGGAAACACCATATATTTT
CDR3: CATGQGSTGNTIYF

D: .
J: TRBJ1-2
size: many
V: TRBV12-3/TRBV12-4
DNA: TGTGCCAGCAGTTACGTCTACTATGGCTACACCTTC
CDR3: CASSYVYYGYTF

D: .
J: TRBJ1-1
size: .
V: TRBV5-1
DNA: TGCGCCAGCAGCCAGGACGGAACCAACACTGAATCTTTCTTT
CDR3: CASSQDGTNTESFF

D: .
J: TRBJ1-1
size: few
V: TRBV9
DNA: TGTGCCAGCAGCGTAGGAGGGGGTGGGGTGAACACTGAAGCTTTCTTT
CDR3: CASSVGGGGVNTEAFF

D: .
J: TRBJ2-2
size: few
V: TRBV11-3
DNA: TGTGCCAGCAGCCTATCCCTAACAAGAACCGGGGAGCTGTTTTTT
CDR3: CASSLSLTRTGELFF

D: .
J: TRBJ2-5
size: few
V: TRBV30
DNA: TGTGCCTGGAGTAGATTGGGGGTTAGGGAGACCCAGTACTTC
CDR3: CAWSRLGVRETQYF

D: .
J: TRBJ1-6
size: many
V: TRBV27
DNA: TGTGCCAGCAGTTTATTTAATTCACCCCTCCACTTT
CDR3: CASSLFNSPLHF

D: .
J: TRBJ1-2
size: many
V: TRBV10-3
DNA: TGTGCCATCAGTGAAGACAGTGAAGCTAACTATGGCTACACCTTC
CDR3: CAISEDSEANYGYTF

D: .
J: TRBJ2-1
size: many
V: TRBV24-1
DNA: TGTGCCACCAGTGTTAACAATGAGCAGTTCTTC
CDR3: CATSVNNEQFF

D: TRBD2
J: TRBJ2-2
size: few
V: TRBV10-3
DNA: TGTGCCATCAGTCCGGCGGGAGACACCGGGGAGCTGTTTTTT
CDR3: CAISPAGDTGELFF

D: .
J: TRBJ2-2
size: .
V: TRBV18
DNA: TGTGCCAGCTCACGGAACAGGCCTCAAACCTCGAACACCGGGGAGCTGTTTTTT
CDR3: CASSRNRPQTSNTGELFF

D: .
J: TRBJ2-7
size: many
V: TRBV30
DNA: TGTGCCTGGAGCACAGGTACCTACGAGCAGTACTTC
CDR3: CAWSTGTYEQYF

D: .
J: TRBJ2-3
size: many
V: TRBV6-2/TRBV6-3
DNA: TGTGCCAGCAGACGCGGACCTGGGGGCACAGATACGCAGTATTTT
CDR3: CASRRGPGGTDTQYF

D: .
J: TRBJ2-7
size: many
V: TRBV6-1
DNA: TGTGCCAGCGGCCCCAGGGGCTACGAGCAGTACTTC
CDR3: CASGPRGYEQYF

D: TRBD1
J: TRBJ2-7
size: .
V: TRBV28
DNA: TGTGCCAGCAGCCTTCAGGGGGCTATACCTTCCTACGAGCAGTACTTC
CDR3: CASSLQGAIPSYEQYF

D: .
J: TRBJ2-1
size: few
V: TRBV5-1
DNA: TGCGCCAGCACCCCCCAAGGGGCCAACTACAATGAGCAGTTCTTC
CDR3: CASTPQGANYNEQFF

D: .
J: TRBJ2-1
size: .
V: TRBV7-3
DNA: TGTGCCAGCAGCCAGGGACGGATGATCTACAATGAGCAGTTCTTC
CDR3: CASSQGRMIYNEQFF

D: TRBD2
J: TRBJ2-7
size: .
V: TRBV6-2/TRBV6-3
DNA: TGTGCCAGCGTCGGGACGGGAGGTTGCCAAGAGCAGTACTTC
CDR3: CASVGTGGCQEQYF

D: .
J: TRBJ2-3
size: .
V: TRBV20-1
DNA: TGCAGTGCTAGGTGGAGTTATTACGGTACAGATACGCAGTATTTT
CDR3: CSARWSYYGTDTQYF

D: .
J: TRBJ2-7
size: many
V: TRBV5-5
DNA: TGTGCCAGCAGCTCCACCGGGACGGCCTACGAGCAGTACTTC
CDR3: CASSSTGTAYEQYF

D: TRBD1
J: TRBJ1-6
size: many
V: TRBV7-3
DNA: TGTGCCAGCAGCCTCCAGGGACAGACTAATTCACCCCTCCACTTT
CDR3: CASSLQGQTNSPLHF

D: .
J: TRBJ2-3
size: .
V: TRBV3-1
DNA: TGTGCCAGCAGCCAAGATCGTACCACCCTGGATTTT
CDR3: CASSQDRTTLDF

D: TRBD1
J: TRBJ1-1
size: many
V: TRBV5-5
DNA: TGTGCCAGCAGACCAAACCGGGACAGGAACACTGAAGCTTTCTTT
CDR3: CASRPNRDRNTEAFF

D: TRBD1
J: TRBJ1-1
size: many
V: TRBV12-3/TRBV12-4
DNA: TGTGCCAGCAGACCCGGGACAGGGAACACTGAAGCTTTCTTT
CDR3: CASRPGTGNTEAFF

D: TRBD2
J: TRBJ2-3
size: .
V: TRBV24-1
DNA: TGTGCCACCAATGATTTTACTAGCGGGAGCACAGATACGCAGTATTTT
CDR3: CATNDFTSGSTDTQYF

D: .
J: TRBJ2-1
size: .
V: TRBV6-5
DNA: TGTGCCAGCAGTTACACCTACGGAGGGACTGGTGATCAGTTCTTC
CDR3: CASSYTYGGTGDQFF

D: .
J: TRBJ1-2
size: .
V: TRBV10-2
DNA: TGCGCCAGCAGCTCGACAAATGGCTACACCTTC
CDR3: CASSSTNGYTF

D: TRBD1
J: TRBJ2-1
size: many
V: TRBV20-1
DNA: TGCAGTGCTAGTCGACAGGGGGCGCAGGGTGAGCAGTTCTTC
CDR3: CSASRQGAQGEQFF

D: .
J: TRBJ1-1
size: few
V: TRBV20-1
DNA: TGCAGTGCCAGCGGGACTGCCGGGAACACTGAAGCTTTCTTT
CDR3: CSASGTAGNTEAFF

D: .
J: TRBJ1-2
size: .
V: TRBV5-6
DNA: TGTGCCAGCAGCTTGGATGTTGCTTATGGCTACACCTTC
CDR3: CASSLDVAYGYTF

D: .
J: TRBJ2-2
size: .
V: TRBV11-3
DNA: TGTGCCAGCAGCTTATGGTGGGAGTCGAACACCGGGAAGTTGTTTTTT
CDR3: CASSLWWESNTGKLFF

D: .
J: TRBJ2-7
size: .
V: TRBV4-1
DNA: TGCGCCAGCAGCCTGCGGGACACAACCTACGAGCAGTACTTC
CDR3: CASSLRDTTYEQYF

D: .
J: TRBJ1-2
size: few
V: TRBV18
DNA: TGTGCCAGCTCACCAGGGGGAAGGAATGGCTACACCTTC
CDR3: CASSPGGRNGYTF

D: .
J: TRBJ2-5
size: few
V: TRBV4-1
DNA: TGCGCCAGCAGCCAAACAGGGCGAGAGACCCAGTACTTC
CDR3: CASSQTGRETQYF

D: TRBD1
J: TRBJ2-2
size: .
V: TRBV24-1
DNA: TGTGCCACCAGTGATTCGAGGGGGCGGATTTCCGGGGAGCTGTTTTTT
CDR3: CATSDSRGRISGELFF

D: TRBD1
J: TRBJ2-6
size: many
V: TRBV11-3
DNA: TGTGCCAGCAGCCCCGGGACAGGGGTCTCTGGGGCCAACGTCCTGACTTTC
CDR3: CASSPGTGVSGANVLTF

D: .
J: TRBJ1-1
size: many
V: TRBV28
DNA: TGTGCCAGCAGTTTCTCGGGTTGGAACACTGAAGCTTTCTTT
CDR3: CASSFSGWNTEAFF

D: TRBD1
J: TRBJ2-4
size: .
V: TRBV6-1
DNA: TGTGCCAGCAGCTTCGACAGGGAGACCAAAAACATTCAGTACTTC
CDR3: CASSFDRETKNIQYF

D: TRBD2
J: TRBJ2-5
size: few
V: TRBV6-6
DNA: TGTGCCAGCAGTTACTCGCCTTTCCTAGCGGGAGATAAGACCCAGTACTTC
CDR3: CASSYSPFLAGDKTQYF

D: TRBD2
J: TRBJ2-7
size: many
V: TRBV6-1
DNA: TGTGCCAGCAGAACTAGCGGGAGGGCTCAGGAGGAGCAGTACTTC
CDR3: CASRTSGRAQEEQYF

D: .
J: TRBJ2-7
size: many
V: TRBV11-3
DNA: TGTGCCAGCAGCTTTGGACATTCCTACGAGCAGTACTTC
CDR3: CASSFGHSYEQYF

D: TRBD1
J: TRBJ2-5
size: few
V: TRBV19
DNA: TGTGCCAGTAGTTCCGGGACAGGGCATGGGACCCAGTACTTC
CDR3: CASSSGTGHGTQYF

D: TRBD1
J: TRBJ1-5
size: .
V: TRBV12-3/TRBV12-4
DNA: TGTGCCAGCAGTTTAAGGGACAGGAGCAATCAGCCCCAGCATTTT
CDR3: CASSLRDRSNQPQHF

D: .
J: TRBJ1-2
size: few
V: TRBV11-3
DNA: TGTGCCAGCAGCTTAGAACGGGGCGGTGGTGACTATGGCTACACCTTC
CDR3: CASSLERGGGDYGYTF

D: TRBD1
J: TRBJ2-2
size: many
V: TRBV24-1
DNA: TGTGCCACCGGCCGGGACAGGGTCGGGGAGCTGTTTTTT
CDR3: CATGRDRVGELFF

D: TRBD2
J: TRBJ2-3
size: .
V: TRBV11-3
DNA: TGTGCCAGCCGTAGCGGGATCGCAGATACGCAGTATTTT
CDR3: CASRSGIADTQYF

D: .
J: TRBJ2-1
size: .
V: TRBV12-5
DNA: TGTGCTAGTATCCGGGACTCCTTGGGCAATGAGCAGTTCTTC
CDR3: CASIRDSLGNEQFF

D: .
J: TRBJ1-6
size: medium-sized
V: TRBV12-3/TRBV12-4
DNA: TGTGCCAGCAGTTTAGAAAGGGCGAGGTCACCCCTCCACTTT
CDR3: CASSLERARSPLHF

D: TRBD1
J: TRBJ2-7
size: many
V: TRBV19
DNA: TGTGCCAGTAGACCGCCCGGGACAGGCTCTTACGAGCAGTACTTC
CDR3: CASRPPGTGSYEQYF

D: .
J: TRBJ2-7
size: many
V: TRBV30
DNA: TGTGCCTCCAATAGGGCCCCGAAATTCGAGGAGCAGTACTTC
CDR3: CASNRAPKFEEQYF

D: .
J: TRBJ1-5
size: .
V: TRBV4-3
DNA: TGCGCCAGCAGCCCCCTTCCGGGGACTCAGCCCCAGCATTTT
CDR3: CASSPLPGTQPQHF

D: .
J: TRBJ2-7
size: many
V: TRBV7-8
DNA: TGTGCCAGCAGCTCAACCAGGGGGAGGTACGAGCAGTACTTC
CDR3: CASSSTRGRYEQYF